The 20 T cell receptor beta chains below come from one sample, sequenced in a study of T cell changes during pregnancy in multiple sclerosis. The method was immunoSEQ multiplex PCR; TCRdb's version includes in-frame clones alone and lacks a portion of them. The profile shows fewer than 70,000 clones, about nine tenths of them singletons. The input for sequencing was peripheral blood, taken in the second trimester of pregnancy. These receptors originate from a female donor in good health, enrolled as a control in a pregnancy study.

This clone was recorded a few times. V and J are TRBV19 and TRBJ1-2; perhaps TRBD1 as D (5 bases). Germline V gives CDR1 LNHDA, CDR2 SQIVND (reference sequence). V was trimmed by 4 bases and J by 4 bases, leaving 13 bases between them. This CDR3 region has 14 residues. The CDR3 is CASSRSRDPYGYTF. In DNA form, the CDR3 reads TGTGCCAGTAGTAGATCCAGGGATCCCTATGGCTACACCTTC.

The chain employs TRBV6-1 and TRBJ1-3; TRBD1 matches 7 bases. Germline CDR1 and CDR2: MNHNS and SASEGT. V was pared by 0 bases and J by 6 bases, with 5 bases of the junction left unmatched. This CDR3 region has 15 residues. CDR3 amino acids: CASSEASGQLNTIYF. DNA of the CDR3: TGTGCCAGCAGTGAAGCTTCGGGACAGTTAAACACCATATATTTT.

V usage is TRBV2 and J usage is TRBJ2-3; TRBD2 aligns across 9 bases. Germline CDR1 reads SNHLY; CDR2 reads FYNNEI. V dropped 3 bases and J dropped 6; count of bases not matched to a gene: 10. CDR3 length: 16 residues. CDR3 DNA: TGTGCCAGCAGTGAGAGGCTAGCGGGGTTGTCTGATACGCAGTATTTT. Residues: CASSERLAGLSDTQYF. Drawing the rest from reference TRBV2 and TRBJ2-3, the complete variable domain is EPEVTQTPSHQVTQMGQEVILRCVPISNHLYFYWYRQILGQKVEFLVSFYNNEISEKSEIFDDQFSVERPDGSNFTLKIRSTKLEDSAMYFCASSERLAGLSDTQYFGPGTRLTVL.

This chain connects TRBV9 to TRBJ2-5; no clear D gene. This CDR3 has 13 residues. Germline CDR1 and CDR2: SGDLS and YYNGEE. The V and J ends lost 0 bases and 0 bases respectively, with 3 bases between them. CDR3 in DNA: TGTGCCAGCAGCGTAGGCGACCAAGAGACCCAGTACTTC. Its protein is CASSVGDQETQYF.

V usage is TRBV19 and J usage is TRBJ1-5; TRBD1 matches 7 bases. From germline, CDR1 is LNHDA and CDR2 SQIVND (reference sequence). This CDR3 has 17 amino acids. Germline trimming cut 4 bases from V and 3 bases from J; bases unmatched to any gene: 12. Here the CDR3 DNA reads TGTGCCAGTAGTACTCCCCCAGGCAGGGGGGACAATCAGCCCCAGCATTTT. This translates into CASSTPPGRGDNQPQHF.

The V gene is TRBV5-1, the J gene TRBJ2-3, with D perhaps matching TRBD1 (5 bases). This CDR3 has 15 residues. Germline CDR1 and CDR2: SGHRS and YFSETQ. Deletions cut 3 bases from V and 0 bases from J, with 11 bases between. CDR3 coding DNA: TGCGCCAGCAGCTACCCCAGACAGAGCACAGATACGCAGTATTTT. Residues: CASSYPRQSTDTQYF.

The gene calls are TRBV10-3 and TRBJ2-1, with 10 bases fitting TRBD2. Trimming at V came to 6 bases and at J to 4 bases, leaving 3 bases not matched to a gene. This CDR3 contains 14 residues. In germline, CDR1 is ENHRY, CDR2 SYGVKD. DNA for the CDR3: TGTGCCATCAGGGGGACTAGCGCTTACAATGAGCAGTTCTTC. This codes for CAIRGTSAYNEQFF.

This clone has more than one count but fewer than ten. The V call is TRBV5-4, the J call TRBJ1-1, with 7 bases aligning to TRBD1. The junction had 7 bases not matched to a gene; V was cut back by 4 bases and J by 4 bases. Germline V CDR1 and CDR2: SGHNT, YYREEE (reference sequence). The CDR3 is made up of 14 amino acids. The CDR3 bases are TGTGCCAGCAGCCCATCAGGGGGGACCACTGAAGCTTTCTTT. Protein sequence: CASSPSGGTTEAFF.

The chain combines TRBV5-5 with TRBJ1-5, with 9 nucleotides matching TRBD1. Trimming cost V 6 bases and J 3 bases; bases outside gene matches: 1. Germline assignment: CDR1 SGHKS and CDR2 YYEKEE (reference sequence). CDR3 size: 13 residues. CDR3 in amino acids: CASNRGLNQPQHF. The CDR3 DNA sequence: TGTGCCAGCAACAGGGGGCTCAATCAGCCCCAGCATTTT. The variable domain in full, with the rest retrieved from reference TRBV5-5 and TRBJ1-5, is DAGVTQSPTHLIKTRGQQVTLRCSPISGHKSVSWYQQVLGQGPQFIFQYYEKEERGRGNFPDRFSARQFPNYSSELNVNALLLGDSALYLCASNRGLNQPQHFGDGTRLSIL.

This clone appeared a single time. This chain connects TRBV19 to TRBJ2-7; TRBD2 aligns across 8 bases. The junction had 4 bases not matched to a gene; V was cut back by 5 bases and J by 1 base. Germline lookup yields CDR1 LNHDA and CDR2 SQIVND (reference sequence). The CDR3 contains 14 residues. Written as DNA, the CDR3 is TGTGCCAGTAGTCCGGGGGGGGGTTCCTACGAGCAGTACTTC. Translation: CASSPGGGSYEQYF.

The chain has TRBV19 and TRBJ1-2, with D perhaps matching TRBD1 (6 bases). Per germline, CDR1 LNHDA and CDR2 SQIVND (reference sequence). V was cut by 5 bases and J by 2 bases, with 15 bases left in between. CDR3 length: 15 amino acids. The CDR3 reads CASSLSGGANYGYTF. CDR3 in DNA: TGTGCCAGTAGTTTGAGTGGGGGGGCGAACTATGGCTACACCTTC.

V and J are TRBV6-5 and TRBJ2-1; tentative D call: TRBD2 (6 bases). V was cut by 7 bases and J by 7 bases, with 8 bases left in between. CDR1 and CDR2 (germline): MNHEY, SVGAGI. The CDR3 covers 11 residues. CDR3 in amino acids: CASMRGNEQFF. The DNA for the CDR3 is TGTGCCAGCATGCGGGGTAATGAGCAGTTCTTC.

The chain is built from TRBV18 and TRBJ1-1; the D is unclear. The germline gives CDR1 KGHSH, CDR2 LQKENI. V was shortened by 4 bases and J by 8 bases, with 17 bases between the two germline ends. CDR3 length: 14 amino acids. The CDR3 DNA sequence: TGTGCCAGCTCACTTAACCGGGAGGTATCAGAAGCTTTCTTT. It encodes CASSLNREVSEAFF.

The table lists this clone with a few counts. V is TRBV4-1 and J is TRBJ1-5, with a tentative D call TRBD1 (6 bases). Germline assignment: CDR1 MGHRA and CDR2 YSYEKL. V gave up 0 bases and J gave up 4 bases, with 13 bases separating them. The CDR3 contains 16 residues. CDR3 in DNA: TGCGCCAGCAGCCAAGATAGCAGGGGAGGGAATCAGCCCCAGCATTTT. Protein sequence: CASSQDSRGGNQPQHF.

This clone appeared a single time. The chain links TRBV11-2 to TRBJ1-3, with TRBD1 identical over 8 bases. Per the germline V gene, CDR1 is SGHAT and CDR2 is FQNNGV. The CDR3 sequence is 16 residues long. Trimming at V came to 1 base and at J to 1 base, leaving 3 bases not matched to a gene. CDR3 DNA: TGTGCCAGCAGCTTAGTTCAGGGGGCGTCTGGAAACACCATATATTTT. Translated, it gives CASSLVQGASGNTIYF.

This clone was found a few times. The rearrangement uses TRBV2 and TRBJ1-6; maybe TRBD1 (5 bases). The CDR3 has 15 residues. Trimming shortened V by 7 bases and J by 5 bases, and 15 bases separated the two germline ends. CDR1 and CDR2 from the germline V gene are SNHLY and FYNNEI. The CDR3 DNA sequence: TGTGCCAGCAACCCCAGACAGACAGATAATTCACCCCTCCACTTT. Its translation is CASNPRQTDNSPLHF.

V usage is TRBV5-5 and J usage is TRBJ1-2, with D perhaps matching TRBD1 (6 bases). Trimming shortened V by 1 base and J by 6 bases, and 7 bases separated the two germline ends. The CDR3 loop spans 12 amino acids. Germline assignment: CDR1 SGHKS and CDR2 YYEKEE (reference sequence). The CDR3 DNA reads TGTGCCAGCAGCTTGAGACAGGATGGCTACACCTTC. This gives the protein CASSLRQDGYTF. Full variable domain (rest looked up from reference TRBV5-5 and TRBJ1-2): DAGVTQSPTHLIKTRGQQVTLRCSPISGHKSVSWYQQVLGQGPQFIFQYYEKEERGRGNFPDRFSARQFPNYSSELNVNALLLGDSALYLCASSLRQDGYTFGSGTRLTVV.

This clone has just a few counts. The chain has TRBV6-1 and TRBJ1-5; D is unclear. V shed 5 bases and J shed 7 bases, with 15 bases lying between them. Germline loops: CDR1 MNHNS, CDR2 SASEGT. The CDR3 extends over 14 amino acids. The CDR3 loop reads CASSPIPGRQPQHF. The CDR3 DNA reads as TGTGCCAGCAGTCCTATCCCCGGGAGGCAGCCCCAGCATTTT.

The chain uses TRBV28 and TRBJ2-7; 8 bases are a match to TRBD2. The length of the CDR3 is 17 residues. Germline V gives CDR1 MDHEN, CDR2 SYDVKM. V shed 4 bases, J shed 1 base, and the junction held 12 bases outside the gene matches. CDR3 DNA sequence: TGTGCCAGCAGTTCACTGGGTGGTAGCGGGATTTCCTACGAGCAGTACTTC. Translating it yields CASSSLGGSGISYEQYF.

This sequence joins TRBV2 and TRBJ1-2; TRBD1 agrees at 9 bases. CDR1 SNHLY and CDR2 FYNNEI come from the germline V gene. J was trimmed by 7 bases and V by 7 bases; bases with no gene match: 7. The CDR3 is 13 residues long. CDR3 DNA: TGTGCCAGCACAAGGGACAGGGAACGTGGCTACACCTTC. Amino acid sequence: CASTRDRERGYTF.